A single sample gave rise to the 11 T cell receptor beta chains below, sequenced in a study of cytomegalovirus exposure and HLA in healthy donors. PCR primers comprised 60 Vbeta and 13 Jbeta primers. The assay was immunoSEQ multiplex PCR, and TCRdb's table has in-frame clones only and misses some. The profile shows 100,000 to 150,000 clones, about four fifths of them singletons. The sample consisted of PBMCs. Receptor source: a female donor in good health and CMV-seropositive.

This sequence joins TRBV6-5 and TRBJ1-1; unclear D gene. CDR1 and CDR2 from the germline V gene are MNHEY and SVGAGI. V was shortened by 9 bases and J by 2 bases, with 13 bases between the two germline ends. The CDR3 is 13 amino acids. CDR3 residues: CASSTPENTEAFF. CDR3 nucleotide sequence: TGTGCCAGTTCAACACCAGAAAACACTGAAGCTTTCTTT.

V is TRBV7-8 and J is TRBJ1-6, with D hard to call. V dropped 5 bases and J dropped 9 bases, with 23 bases sitting between them. The CDR3 has 17 residues. The germline V gene encodes CDR1 SGHVS and CDR2 FQNEAQ. In DNA, the CDR3 is TGTGCCAGCAGCCCTTATCGGTTACCTCCAATCGGTTCACCCCTCCACTTT. Its translation is CASSPYRLPPIGSPLHF.

This chain links TRBV2 with TRBJ2-1; 11 bases agree with TRBD2. J gave up 5 bases and V 2 bases, and 5 bases lay outside the gene matches. The CDR3 loop spans 16 amino acids. Per the germline V gene, CDR1 is SNHLY and CDR2 is FYNNEI. The CDR3, as DNA: TGTGCCAGCAGTGAATTAGCGGGGGGGGGCAACAATGAGCAGTTCTTC. Its protein product is CASSELAGGGNNEQFF.

This clone was found once. The CDR3 sequence: CASNSDGQGSSGANVLTF. In nucleotides, the CDR3 is TGTGCCAGCAACTCTGACGGACAGGGGAGCTCTGGGGCCAACGTCCTGACTTTC. This chain connects TRBV9 to TRBJ2-6; 9 positions match TRBD1. V shed 6 bases and J 0 bases; nucleotides not matched to a gene: 10. Germline CDR1 reads SGDLS; CDR2 reads YYNGEE. This CDR3 comprises 18 residues.

This clone has just a few counts. This rearrangement joins TRBV7-2 to TRBJ2-1, with 11 bases lining up with TRBD2. The CDR3 runs 15 residues. Trimming removed 9 bases from V and 4 bases from J; junction bases left unmatched: 8. Germline assignment: CDR1 SGHTA and CDR2 FQGNSA. CDR3 in amino acids: CASGLAGGIYNEQFF. The CDR3 region has the DNA TGTGCCAGTGGGCTAGCGGGGGGTATATACAATGAGCAGTTCTTC.

This clone has only one observation. This chain joins TRBV30 and TRBJ1-1; TRBD1 agrees at 7 bases. Germline lookup yields CDR1 GTSNPN and CDR2 SVGIG (reference sequence). Losses at the gene ends were 3 bases for V and 0 bases for J; bases not matched to a gene: 7. The CDR3 totals 15 residues. The CDR3 protein is CAWRQGPGLNTEAFF. CDR3 sequence (DNA): TGTGCCTGGAGACAGGGGCCGGGGCTGAACACTGAAGCTTTCTTT. The entire variable domain, with the rest obtained from reference TRBV30 and TRBJ1-1, is as follows: SQTIHQWPATLVQPVGSPLSLECTVEGTSNPNLYWYRQAAGRGLQLLFYSVGIGQISSEVPQNLSASRPQDRQFILSSKKLLLSDSGFYLCAWRQGPGLNTEAFFGQGTRLTVV.

CDR3 amino acids: CASSLTGGTTEAFF. CDR3 DNA sequence: TGTGCCAGCAGCCTAACAGGGGGTACCACTGAAGCTTTCTTT. The chain uses TRBV7-9 and TRBJ1-1; 8 bases are shared with TRBD1. This CDR3 contains 14 residues. The germline V gene encodes CDR1 SEHNR and CDR2 FQNEAQ (reference sequence). With 5 bases clipped from V and 4 bases from J, the junction kept 6 bases outside the gene matches.

This chain uses TRBV28 with TRBJ1-4; D remains ambiguous. The germline V gene has CDR1 MDHEN and CDR2 SYDVKM. V shed 7 bases and J shed 4 bases, with 19 bases lying between them. The CDR3 has 16 amino acids. The CDR3 nucleotides read TGTGCCAGCACCTTCCCCGGCGGAACCCTTAATGAAAAACTGTTTTTT. As protein: CASTFPGGTLNEKLFF.

The rearrangement links TRBV7-9 to TRBJ2-2; 8 bases agree with TRBD2. The trim removed 3 bases at V and 10 bases at J, leaving 13 bases unmatched. Germline CDR1 reads SEHNR; CDR2 reads FQNEAQ (reference sequence). This CDR3 is built from 16 residues. CDR3 DNA: TGTGCCAGCAGCTTCTCAGGCGGGGGGACCTCCGAGGAGCTGTTTTTT. Its protein product is CASSFSGGGTSEELFF.

CDR3: CASSSTSTGPNYGYTF. CDR3 in DNA: TGTGCCAGCAGCTCGACCTCGACAGGTCCTAACTATGGCTACACCTTC. This chain links TRBV7-9 with TRBJ1-2, with a possible D match to TRBD1 (6 bases). Germline CDR1 and CDR2: SEHNR and FQNEAQ (reference sequence). The CDR3 covers 16 residues. Trimming left V 4 bases short and J 0 bases short, with 15 bases between.

The chain uses TRBV4-2 and TRBJ2-7; D unresolved. This CDR3 spans 16 amino acids. The V gene's germline CDR1 is LGHNA and CDR2 YNFKEQ. Trimming removed 3 bases at V and 2 bases at J, with 17 bases between. Here the CDR3 DNA reads TGTGCCAGCAGCCAGGGTGCACGGCTAGTCGCCTACGAGCAGTACTTC. This gives the protein CASSQGARLVAYEQYF.